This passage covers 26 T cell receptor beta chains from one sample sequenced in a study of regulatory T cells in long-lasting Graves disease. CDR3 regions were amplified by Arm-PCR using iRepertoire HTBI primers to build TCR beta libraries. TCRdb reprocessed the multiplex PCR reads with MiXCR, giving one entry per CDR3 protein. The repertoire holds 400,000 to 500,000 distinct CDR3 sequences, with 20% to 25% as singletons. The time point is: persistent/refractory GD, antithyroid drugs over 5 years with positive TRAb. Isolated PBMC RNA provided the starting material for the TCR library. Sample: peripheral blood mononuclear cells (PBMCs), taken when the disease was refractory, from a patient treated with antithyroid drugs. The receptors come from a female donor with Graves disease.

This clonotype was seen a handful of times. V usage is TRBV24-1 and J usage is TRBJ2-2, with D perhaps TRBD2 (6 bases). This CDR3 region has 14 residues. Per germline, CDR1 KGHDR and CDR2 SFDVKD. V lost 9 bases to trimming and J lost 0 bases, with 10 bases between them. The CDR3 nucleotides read TGTGCCACCCGAGGGACTGCGAACACCGGGGAGCTGTTTTTT. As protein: CATRGTANTGELFF.

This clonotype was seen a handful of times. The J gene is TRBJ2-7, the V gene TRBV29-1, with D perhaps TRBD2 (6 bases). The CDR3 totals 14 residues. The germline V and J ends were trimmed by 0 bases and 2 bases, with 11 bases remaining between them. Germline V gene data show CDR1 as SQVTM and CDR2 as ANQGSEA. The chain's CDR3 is CSVEDRAGTYEQYF. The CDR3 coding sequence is TGCAGCGTTGAAGATCGGGCGGGAACCTACGAGCAGTACTTC.

CDR3 amino acids: CASSLGLGSYNEQFF. For the CDR3, the DNA is TGTGCCAGCAGTTTGGGACTAGGGTCCTACAATGAGCAGTTCTTC. The chain is built from TRBV6-9 and TRBJ2-1; 8 bases are a match to TRBD2. V shed 4 bases, J shed 1 base, and the junction held 3 bases outside the gene matches. CDR1 is MNHGY, CDR2 SVAAGI, per germline. CDR3 length equals 15 residues.

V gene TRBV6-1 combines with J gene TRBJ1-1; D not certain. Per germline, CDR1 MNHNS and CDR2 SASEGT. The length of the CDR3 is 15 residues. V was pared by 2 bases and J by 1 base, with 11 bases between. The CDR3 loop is CASSELPGGNTEAFF. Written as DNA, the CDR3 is TGTGCCAGCAGTGAATTACCCGGCGGGAACACTGAAGCTTTCTTT.

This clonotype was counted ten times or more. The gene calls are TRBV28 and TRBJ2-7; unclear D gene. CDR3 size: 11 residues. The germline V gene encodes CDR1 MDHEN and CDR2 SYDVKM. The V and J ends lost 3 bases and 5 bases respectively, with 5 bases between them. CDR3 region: CASSFDNEQYF. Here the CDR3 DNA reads TGTGCCAGCAGTTTCGACAACGAGCAGTACTTC.

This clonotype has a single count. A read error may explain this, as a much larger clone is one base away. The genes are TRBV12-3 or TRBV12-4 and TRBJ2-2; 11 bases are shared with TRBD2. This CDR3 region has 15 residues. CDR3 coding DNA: TGTGCCAGCAGAGGGACTAGCGGAAAAACCGGGGAGCTGCTTTTT. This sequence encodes CASRGTSGKTGELLF.

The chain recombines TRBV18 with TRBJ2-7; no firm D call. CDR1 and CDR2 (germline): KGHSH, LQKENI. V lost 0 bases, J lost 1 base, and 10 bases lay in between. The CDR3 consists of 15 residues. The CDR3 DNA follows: TGTGCCAGCTCACCACCGGGCAGGCCTTCCTACGAGCAGTACTTC. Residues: CASSPPGRPSYEQYF.

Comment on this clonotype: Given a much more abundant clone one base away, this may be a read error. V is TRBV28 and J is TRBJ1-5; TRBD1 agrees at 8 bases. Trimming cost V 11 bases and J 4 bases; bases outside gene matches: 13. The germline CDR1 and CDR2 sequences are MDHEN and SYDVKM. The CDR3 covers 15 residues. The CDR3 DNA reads TGTGCCGGCACCTTCCAGGACAGGGCAAATCAGCCCCAGCATTTT. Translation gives CAGTFQDRANQPQHF.

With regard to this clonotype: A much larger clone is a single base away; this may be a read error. CDR3 region: CASSLGAGVGETQHF. The CDR3 bases are TGTGCCAGCAGTTTGGGAGCGGGAGTAGGAGAGACCCAGCACTTC. This chain uses TRBV12-3 or TRBV12-4 with TRBJ2-5; the match to TRBD2 covers 8 bases. CDR3 size: 15 residues.

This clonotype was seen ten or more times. CDR3 in amino acids: CATSRDYNSYEQYF. The DNA of the CDR3 is TGTGCCACCAGCAGAGATTACAACTCCTACGAGCAGTACTTC. V and J are TRBV15 and TRBJ2-7; D is ambiguous. V was cut by 0 bases and J by 0 bases, with 6 bases left in between. This CDR3 is built from 14 residues. In germline, CDR1 is LNHNV, CDR2 YYDKDF (reference sequence).

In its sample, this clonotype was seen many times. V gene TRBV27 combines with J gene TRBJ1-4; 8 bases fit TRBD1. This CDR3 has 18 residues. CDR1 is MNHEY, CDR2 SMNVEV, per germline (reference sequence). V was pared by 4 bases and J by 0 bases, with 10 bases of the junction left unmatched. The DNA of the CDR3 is TGTGCCAGCAGTTCACTCGTAGGACAGGGCACAACTAATGAAAAACTGTTTTTT. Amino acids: CASSSLVGQGTTNEKLFF.

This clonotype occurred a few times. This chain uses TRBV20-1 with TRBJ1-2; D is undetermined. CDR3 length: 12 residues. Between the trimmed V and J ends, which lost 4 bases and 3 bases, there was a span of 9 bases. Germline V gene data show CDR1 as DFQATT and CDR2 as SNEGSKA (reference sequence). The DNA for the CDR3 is TGCAGTGCTATCCCCCAGTACTATGGCTACACCTTC. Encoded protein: CSAIPQYYGYTF.

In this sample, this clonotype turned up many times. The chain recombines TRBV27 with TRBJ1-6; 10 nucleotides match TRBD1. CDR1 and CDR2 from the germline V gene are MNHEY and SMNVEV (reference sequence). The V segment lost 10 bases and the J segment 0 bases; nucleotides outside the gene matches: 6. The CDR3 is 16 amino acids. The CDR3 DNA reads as TGTGCCACCCGGACAGGGGGAATCTCCTATAATTCACCCCTCCACTTT. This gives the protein CATRTGGISYNSPLHF.

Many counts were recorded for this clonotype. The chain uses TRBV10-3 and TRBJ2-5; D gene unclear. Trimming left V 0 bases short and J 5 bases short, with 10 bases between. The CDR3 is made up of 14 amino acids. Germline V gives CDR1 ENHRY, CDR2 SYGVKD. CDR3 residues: CAISESSGRETQYF. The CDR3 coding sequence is TGTGCCATCAGTGAGTCTTCAGGCAGGGAGACCCAGTACTTC.

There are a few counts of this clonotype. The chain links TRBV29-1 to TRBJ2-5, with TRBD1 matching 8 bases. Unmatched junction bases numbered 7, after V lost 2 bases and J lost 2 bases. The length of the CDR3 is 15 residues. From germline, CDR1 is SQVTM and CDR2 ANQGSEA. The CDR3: CSVETGQGDQETQYF. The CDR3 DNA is TGCAGCGTTGAAACTGGACAGGGAGATCAAGAGACCCAGTACTTC.

CDR3 protein: CASSEYSAAAGMSQYF. DNA of the CDR3: TGTGCCAGCAGTGAATACAGTGCGGCAGCGGGGATGTCGCAGTATTTT. The rearrangement joins TRBV6-2 or TRBV6-3 to TRBJ2-3; 7 bases align to TRBD2. There are 16 residues in the CDR3. V lost 5 bases, J lost 10 bases, and 18 bases stayed unmatched. Germline V gives CDR1 MNHEY, CDR2 SVGEGT.

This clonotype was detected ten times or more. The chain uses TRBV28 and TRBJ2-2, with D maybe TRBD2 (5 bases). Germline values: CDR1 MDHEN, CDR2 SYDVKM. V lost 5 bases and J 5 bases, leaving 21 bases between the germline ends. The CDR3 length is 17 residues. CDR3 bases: TGTGCCAGCAGTCCGGACTTAATAGCCCCTAGGACCGGGGAGCTGTTTTTT. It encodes CASSPDLIAPRTGELFF. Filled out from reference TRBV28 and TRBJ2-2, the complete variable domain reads DVKVTQSSRYLVKRTGEKVFLECVQDMDHENMFWYRQDPGLGLRLIYFSYDVKMKEKGDIPEGYSVSREKKERFSLILESASTNQTSMYLCASSPDLIAPRTGELFFGEGSRLTVL.

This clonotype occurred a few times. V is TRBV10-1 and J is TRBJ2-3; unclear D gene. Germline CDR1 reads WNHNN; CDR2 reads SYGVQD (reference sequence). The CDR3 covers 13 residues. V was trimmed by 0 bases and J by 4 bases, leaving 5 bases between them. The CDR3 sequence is CASSESGSDTQYF. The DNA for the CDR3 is TGCGCCAGCAGTGAGTCTGGTTCAGATACGCAGTATTTT.

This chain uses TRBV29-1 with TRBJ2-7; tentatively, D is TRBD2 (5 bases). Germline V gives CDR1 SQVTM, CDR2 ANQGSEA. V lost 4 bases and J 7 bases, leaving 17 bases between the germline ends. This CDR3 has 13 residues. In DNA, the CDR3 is TGCAGCGTTGCCTTGGGCTCACCGGGGGAGCAGTACTTC. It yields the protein CSVALGSPGEQYF.

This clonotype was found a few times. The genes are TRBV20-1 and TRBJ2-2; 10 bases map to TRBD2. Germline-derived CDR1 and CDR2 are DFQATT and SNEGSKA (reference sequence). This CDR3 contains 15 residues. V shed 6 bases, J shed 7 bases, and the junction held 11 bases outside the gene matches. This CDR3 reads CSAPPAGGPDGELFF. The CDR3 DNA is TGCAGTGCCCCCCCAGCGGGAGGGCCCGACGGGGAGCTGTTTTTT.

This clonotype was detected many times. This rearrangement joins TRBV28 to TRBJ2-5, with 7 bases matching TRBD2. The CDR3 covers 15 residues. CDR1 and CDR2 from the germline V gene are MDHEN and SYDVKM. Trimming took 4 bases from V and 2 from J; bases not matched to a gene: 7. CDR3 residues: CASSSSKLAQETQYF. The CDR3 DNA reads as TGTGCCAGCAGTTCGTCTAAACTAGCGCAAGAGACCCAGTACTTC.

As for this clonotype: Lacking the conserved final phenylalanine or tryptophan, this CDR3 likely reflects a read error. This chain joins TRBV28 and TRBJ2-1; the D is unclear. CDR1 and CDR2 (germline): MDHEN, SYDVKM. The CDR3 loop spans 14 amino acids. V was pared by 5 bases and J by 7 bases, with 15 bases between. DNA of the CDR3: TGTGCCAGCAGTCTAAAGGACGGTGCGAATGAGCAGTTCTCC. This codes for CASSLKDGANEQFS.

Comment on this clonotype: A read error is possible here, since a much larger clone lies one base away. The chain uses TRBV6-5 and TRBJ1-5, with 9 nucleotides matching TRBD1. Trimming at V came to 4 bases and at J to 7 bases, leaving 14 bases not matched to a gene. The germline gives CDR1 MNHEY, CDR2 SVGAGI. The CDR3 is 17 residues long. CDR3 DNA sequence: TGTGCCAGCAGTTCGGAACCGATCGGACAGGGGAGCCAGCCCCAGCATTTT. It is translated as CASSSEPIGQGSQPQHF.

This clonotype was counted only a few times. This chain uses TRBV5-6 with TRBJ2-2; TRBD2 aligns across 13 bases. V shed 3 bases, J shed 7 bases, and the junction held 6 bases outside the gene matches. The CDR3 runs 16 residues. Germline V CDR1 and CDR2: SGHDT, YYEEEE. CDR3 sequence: CASSYGLAGAIGELFF. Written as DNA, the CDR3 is TGTGCCAGCAGCTATGGACTAGCGGGAGCGATCGGGGAGCTGTTTTTT.

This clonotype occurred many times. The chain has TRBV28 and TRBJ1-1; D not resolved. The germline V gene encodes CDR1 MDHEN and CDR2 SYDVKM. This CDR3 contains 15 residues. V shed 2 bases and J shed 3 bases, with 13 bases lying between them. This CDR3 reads CASSLGLVLYTEAFF. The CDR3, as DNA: TGTGCCAGCAGTTTAGGTTTGGTTCTATACACTGAAGCTTTCTTT.

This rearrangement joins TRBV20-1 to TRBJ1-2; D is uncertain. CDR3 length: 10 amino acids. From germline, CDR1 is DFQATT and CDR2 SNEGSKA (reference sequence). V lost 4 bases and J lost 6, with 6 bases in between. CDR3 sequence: CSATHHGYTF. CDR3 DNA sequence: TGCAGTGCTACCCACCATGGCTACACCTTC.